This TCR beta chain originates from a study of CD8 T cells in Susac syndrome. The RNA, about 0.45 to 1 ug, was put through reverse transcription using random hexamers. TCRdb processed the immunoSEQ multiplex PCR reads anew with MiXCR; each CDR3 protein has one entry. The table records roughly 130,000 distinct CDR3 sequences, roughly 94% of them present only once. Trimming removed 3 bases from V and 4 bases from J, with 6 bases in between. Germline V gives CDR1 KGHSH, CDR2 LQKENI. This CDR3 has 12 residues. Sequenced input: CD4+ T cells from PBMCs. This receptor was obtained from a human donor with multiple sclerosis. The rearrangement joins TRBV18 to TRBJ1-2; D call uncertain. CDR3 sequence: CASSPDPYGYTF. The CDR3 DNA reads TGTGCCAGCTCACCGGATCCCTATGGCTACACCTTC. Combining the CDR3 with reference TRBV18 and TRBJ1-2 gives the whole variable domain NAGVMQNPRHLVRRRGQEARLRCSPMKGHSHVYWYRQLPEEGLKFMVYLQKENIIDESGMPKERFSAEFPKEGPSILRIQQVVRGDSAAYFCASSPDPYGYTFGSGTRLTVV.